This TCR beta chain was documented in a study of blood T cell repertoires in COVID-19. Turning to the study itself: The origin of the acute and convalescent COVID-19 samples was the United States, Italy and Spain.

The study recruited people aged about 18 to 95 years across around 23 US areas. This clone occurred a few times. The CDR3 extends over 14 amino acids. The trim removed 4 bases at V and 3 bases at J, leaving 5 bases unmatched. CDR1 and CDR2 (germline): SGHRS, YFSETQ. Libraries were prepared by immunoSEQ multiplex PCR; TCRdb keeps only in-frame clonotypes and omits some of them. The table records about 120,000 clones, roughly 84% of them present only once. The TCR comes from a woman aged 25 to 39 who had recovered from COVID-19. Sequenced sample: PBMCs or T cells enriched from blood (not recorded which). The V call is TRBV5-1, the J call TRBJ2-7, with 9 nucleotides matching TRBD1. CDR3: CASSVTGGRYEQYF. The CDR3 nucleotides read TGCGCCAGCAGCGTCACAGGGGGCCGCTACGAGCAGTACTTC. The variable domain in full, completed from reference TRBV5-1 and TRBJ2-7, reads KAGVTQTPRYLIKTRGQQVTLSCSPISGHRSVSWYQQTPGQGLQFLFEYFSETQRNKGNFPGRFSGRQFSNSRSEMNVSTLELGDSALYLCASSVTGGRYEQYFGPGTRLTVT.